A single sample gave rise to the 11 T cell receptor beta chains below, sequenced in a study of early T cells in non-severe SARS-CoV-2 infection. TCRdb reprocessed the 5' RACE reads via MiXCR and lists one record per CDR3 protein. The sample consists of around 30,000 distinct CDR3 sequences, around 9% of them appearing once. Sequencing was carried out using whole blood. These receptors originate from an adult who was a healthcare worker with PCR-confirmed SARS-CoV-2 infection or an uninfected control (not recorded which).

The table lists this clonotype with many counts. This chain uses TRBV7-8 with TRBJ2-1, with TRBD2 identical over 14 bases. V lost 7 bases to trimming and J lost 7 bases; unmatched junction nucleotides: 9. CDR1 and CDR2 (germline): SGHVS, FQNEAQ. The CDR3 covers 16 residues. CDR3 in DNA: TGTGCCAGCACCCCGATCAGGACTAGCGGGGGGAATGAGCAGTTCTTC. Its protein product is CASTPIRTSGGNEQFF.

Concerning this clonotype: A much larger clonotype is one base distant, so this may be a read error. This rearrangement joins TRBV28 to TRBJ2-2; D may be TRBD2 (6 bases). Germline V gene sequence: CDR1 MDHEN, CDR2 SYDVKM. The CDR3 loop spans 15 amino acids. CDR3 sequence (DNA): TGTGTCAGCAGTTTATTATATGCGGGGTCCGGGGAGCTGTTTTTT. This translates into CVSSLLYAGSGELFF. Using reference TRBV28 and TRBJ2-2 for the parts outside the CDR3, the full variable domain is DVKVTQSSRYLVKRTGEKVFLECVQDMDHENMFWYRQDPGLGLRLIYFSYDVKMKEKGDIPEGYSVSREKKERFSLILESASTNQTSMYLCVSSLLYAGSGELFFGEGSRLTVL.

This clonotype occurred many times. The chain is built from TRBV27 and TRBJ1-2; no clear D. CDR1 is MNHEY, CDR2 SMNVEV, per germline (reference sequence). Trimming removed 6 bases from V and 2 bases from J, with 10 bases in between. CDR3 size: 13 residues. The CDR3 reads CASSLTGNYGYTF. The CDR3 DNA reads as TGTGCCAGCAGCTTGACCGGAAACTATGGCTACACCTTC.

The table lists this clonotype with a few counts. The V and J genes are TRBV19 and TRBJ1-6, with no clear D. CDR1 is LNHDA and CDR2 is SQIVND in the germline V gene (reference sequence). V shed 8 bases and J shed 8 bases, with 13 bases lying between them. This CDR3 spans 13 amino acids. CDR3 in amino acids: CASQIREDSPLHF. For the CDR3, the DNA is TGTGCCAGTCAAATCCGCGAGGATTCACCCCTCCACTTT.

This chain joins TRBV7-3 and TRBJ2-3; 7 nucleotides match TRBD1. The V segment lost 2 bases and the J segment 6 bases; nucleotides outside the gene matches: 5. The CDR3 consists of 14 residues. Per the germline V gene, CDR1 is SGHTA and CDR2 is FQGTGA. The CDR3 DNA sequence: TGTGCCAGCAGCTTAGAGGACAGGTGGGATACGCAGTATTTT. Its protein is CASSLEDRWDTQYF. Drawing the rest from reference TRBV7-3 and TRBJ2-3, the complete variable domain is GAGVSQTPSNKVTEKGKYVELRCDPISGHTALYWYRQSLGQGPEFLIYFQGTGAADDSGLPNDRFFAVRPEGSVSTLKIQRTERGDSAVYLCASSLEDRWDTQYFGPGTRLTVL.

There are many counts of this clonotype. The chain is built from TRBV7-2 and TRBJ2-1, with 8 bases aligning to TRBD2. The germline CDR1 and CDR2 sequences are SGHTA and FQGNSA. J lost 3 bases, V lost 5 bases, and 6 bases had no gene match. This CDR3 contains 15 residues. This chain's CDR3 is CASSPRGGRYNEQFF. Here the CDR3 DNA reads TGTGCCAGCAGCCCCCGGGGGGGGCGCTACAATGAGCAGTTCTTC. The full variable domain, in which reference TRBV7-2 and TRBJ2-1 provide the parts outside the CDR3, is GAGVSQSPSNKVTEKGKDVELRCDPISGHTALYWYRQSLGQGLEFLIYFQGNSAPDKSGLPSDRFSAERTGGSVSTLTIQRTQQEDSAVYLCASSPRGGRYNEQFFGPGTRLTVL.

This clonotype was picked up a small number of times. The V call is TRBV5-6, the J call TRBJ1-2; the D is unclear. Germline V lookup: CDR1 SGHDT, CDR2 YYEEEE. CDR3 length equals 14 residues. The germline V and J ends were trimmed by 5 bases and 5 bases, with 16 bases remaining between them. The CDR3 coding sequence is TGTGCCAGCAGGCTACGACACCCGAGTTATGGCTACACCTTC. This sequence encodes CASRLRHPSYGYTF.

This clonotype was picked up many times. The V call is TRBV2, the J call TRBJ1-5; 7 bases map to TRBD1. This CDR3 spans 15 amino acids. The germline CDR1 and CDR2 sequences are SNHLY and FYNNEI. With 5 bases clipped from V and 0 bases from J, the junction kept 4 bases outside the gene matches. CDR3 DNA sequence: TGTGCCAGCAGTCGGGACAGCAATAGCAATCAGCCCCAGCATTTT. Translated: CASSRDSNSNQPQHF.

The chain is built from TRBV5-4 and TRBJ2-5; D is uncertain. The CDR3 is 14 amino acids. Germline lookup yields CDR1 SGHNT and CDR2 YYREEE (reference sequence). Trimming took off 0 bases at V and 4 bases at J, with 10 bases between the two ends. CDR3 residues: CASSLVGTRETQYF. The CDR3 coding sequence is TGTGCCAGCAGCTTGGTGGGTACCCGAGAGACCCAGTACTTC.

This clonotype was seen ten or more times. The chain links TRBV4-2 to TRBJ1-4; D gene ambiguous. In germline, CDR1 is LGHNA, CDR2 YNFKEQ. The CDR3 is 14 residues long. Between the trimmed V and J ends, which lost 1 base and 8 bases, there was a span of 11 bases. In DNA form, the CDR3 reads TGTGCCAGCAGCCAAGGTGAAGGAGCGGAAAAACTGTTTTTT. Translation gives CASSQGEGAEKLFF.

This clonotype was picked up many times. This chain uses TRBV5-1 with TRBJ2-1; 10 bases are a match to TRBD2. The CDR3 consists of 14 residues. The junction had 1 base not matched to a gene; V was cut back by 3 bases and J by 4 bases. The germline V gene has CDR1 SGHRS and CDR2 YFSETQ. CDR3 sequence reads: CASSSGLAYNEQFF. CDR3 coding DNA: TGCGCCAGCAGCTCGGGACTAGCGTACAATGAGCAGTTCTTC.